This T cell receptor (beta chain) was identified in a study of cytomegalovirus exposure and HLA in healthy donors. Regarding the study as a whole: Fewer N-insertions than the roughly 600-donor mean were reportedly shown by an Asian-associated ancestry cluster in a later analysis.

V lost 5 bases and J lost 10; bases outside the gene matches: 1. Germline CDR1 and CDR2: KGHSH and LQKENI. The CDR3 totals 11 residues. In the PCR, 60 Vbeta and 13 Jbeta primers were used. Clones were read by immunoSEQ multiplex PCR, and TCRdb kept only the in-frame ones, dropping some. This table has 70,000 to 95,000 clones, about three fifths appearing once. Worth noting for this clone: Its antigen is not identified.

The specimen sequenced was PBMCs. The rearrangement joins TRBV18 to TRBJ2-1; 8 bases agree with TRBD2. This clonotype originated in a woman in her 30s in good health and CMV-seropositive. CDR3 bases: TGTGCCAGCTCATCTAGCGGGGAGCAGTTCTTC. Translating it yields CASSSSGEQFF.